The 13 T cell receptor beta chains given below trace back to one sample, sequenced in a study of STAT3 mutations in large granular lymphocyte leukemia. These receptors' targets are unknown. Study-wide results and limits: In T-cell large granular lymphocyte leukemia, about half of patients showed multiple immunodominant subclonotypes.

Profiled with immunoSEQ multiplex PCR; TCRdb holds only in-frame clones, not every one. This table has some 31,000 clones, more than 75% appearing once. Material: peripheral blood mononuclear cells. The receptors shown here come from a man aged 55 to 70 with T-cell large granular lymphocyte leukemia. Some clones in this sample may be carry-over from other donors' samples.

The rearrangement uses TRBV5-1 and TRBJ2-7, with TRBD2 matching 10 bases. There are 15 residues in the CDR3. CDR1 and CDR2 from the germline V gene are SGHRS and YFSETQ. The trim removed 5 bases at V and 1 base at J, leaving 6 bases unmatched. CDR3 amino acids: CASRPEREGSYEQYF. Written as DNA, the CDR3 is TGCGCCAGCAGGCCTGAGCGGGAGGGGTCCTACGAGCAGTACTTC.

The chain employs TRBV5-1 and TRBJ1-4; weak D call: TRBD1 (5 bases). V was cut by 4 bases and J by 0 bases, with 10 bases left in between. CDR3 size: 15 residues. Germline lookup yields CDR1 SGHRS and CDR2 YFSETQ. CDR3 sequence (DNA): TGCGCCAGCAGCCCTCAGACAGCAACTAATGAAAAACTGTTTTTT. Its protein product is CASSPQTATNEKLFF.

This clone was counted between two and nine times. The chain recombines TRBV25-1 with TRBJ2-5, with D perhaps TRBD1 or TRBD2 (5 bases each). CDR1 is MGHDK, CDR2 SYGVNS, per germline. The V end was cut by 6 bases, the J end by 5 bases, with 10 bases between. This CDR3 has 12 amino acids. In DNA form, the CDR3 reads TGTGCCAGCAGGAACGAGGGGGAGACCCAGTACTTC. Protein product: CASRNEGETQYF. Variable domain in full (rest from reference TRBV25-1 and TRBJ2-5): EADIYQTPRYLVIGTGKKITLECSQTMGHDKMYWYQQDPGMELHLIHYSYGVNSTEKGDLSSESTVSRIRTEHFPLTLESARPSHTSQYLCASRNEGETQYFGPGTRLLVL.

The CDR3 DNA reads as TGCGCCAGCAGCTTTACACCTCCCTCCTACGAGCAGTACTTC. Its translation: CASSFTPPSYEQYF. The J gene is TRBJ2-7, the V gene TRBV5-1; D is unresolved. Between the trimmed V and J ends, which lost 2 bases and 0 bases, there was a span of 9 bases. Germline CDR1 SGHRS, CDR2 YFSETQ. The CDR3 is 14 amino acids.

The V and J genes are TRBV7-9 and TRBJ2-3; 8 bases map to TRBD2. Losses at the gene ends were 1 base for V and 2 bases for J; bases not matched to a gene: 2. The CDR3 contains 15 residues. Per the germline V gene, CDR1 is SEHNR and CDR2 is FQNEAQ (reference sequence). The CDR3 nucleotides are TGTGCCAGCAGCTTAGTGGGACTAGACACAGATACGCAGTATTTT. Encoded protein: CASSLVGLDTDTQYF.

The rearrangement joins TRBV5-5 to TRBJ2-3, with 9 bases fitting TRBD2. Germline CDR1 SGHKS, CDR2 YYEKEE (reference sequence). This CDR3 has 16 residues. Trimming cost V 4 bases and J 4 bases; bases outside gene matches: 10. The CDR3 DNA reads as TGTGCCAGCAGCCAAGTGGCGGGAGGGCGGGCAGATACGCAGTATTTT. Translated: CASSQVAGGRADTQYF.

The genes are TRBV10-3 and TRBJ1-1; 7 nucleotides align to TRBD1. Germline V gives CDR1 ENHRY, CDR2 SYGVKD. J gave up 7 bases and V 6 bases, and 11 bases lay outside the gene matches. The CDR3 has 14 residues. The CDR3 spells CAIREGQNLGEAFF. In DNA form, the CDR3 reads TGTGCCATCAGGGAGGGACAGAACCTGGGTGAAGCTTTCTTT.

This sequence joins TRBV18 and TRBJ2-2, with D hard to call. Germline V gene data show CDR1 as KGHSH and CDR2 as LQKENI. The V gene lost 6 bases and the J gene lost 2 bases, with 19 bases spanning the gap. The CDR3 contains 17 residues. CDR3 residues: CASSSLRASQNTGELFF. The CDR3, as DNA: TGTGCCAGCTCCTCTCTTCGGGCCTCCCAAAACACCGGGGAGCTGTTTTTT.

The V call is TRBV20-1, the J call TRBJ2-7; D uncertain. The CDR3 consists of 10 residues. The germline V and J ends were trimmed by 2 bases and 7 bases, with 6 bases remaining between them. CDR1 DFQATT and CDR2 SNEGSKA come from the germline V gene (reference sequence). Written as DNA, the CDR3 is TGCAGTGCTAGACAGTGGGAGCAGTACTTC. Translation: CSARQWEQYF.

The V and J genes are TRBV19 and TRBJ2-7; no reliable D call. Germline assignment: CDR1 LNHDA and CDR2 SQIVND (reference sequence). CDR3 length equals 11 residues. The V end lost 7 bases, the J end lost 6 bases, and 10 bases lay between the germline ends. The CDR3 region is CASMLGFEQYF. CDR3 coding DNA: TGTGCCAGTATGCTGGGGTTCGAGCAGTACTTC.

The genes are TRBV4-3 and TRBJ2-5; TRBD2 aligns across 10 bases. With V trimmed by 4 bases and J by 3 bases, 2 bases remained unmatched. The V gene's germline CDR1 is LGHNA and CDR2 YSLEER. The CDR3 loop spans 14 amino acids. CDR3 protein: CASSRGLAEETQYF. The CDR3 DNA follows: TGCGCCAGCAGCCGTGGACTAGCGGAAGAGACCCAGTACTTC.

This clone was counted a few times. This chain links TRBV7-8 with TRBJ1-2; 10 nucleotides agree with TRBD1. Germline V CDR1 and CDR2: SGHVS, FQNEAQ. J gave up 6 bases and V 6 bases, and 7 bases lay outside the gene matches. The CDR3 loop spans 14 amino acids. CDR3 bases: TGTGCCAGCAGTTCCCGGACAGGGGGTGATGGCTACACCTTC. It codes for CASSSRTGGDGYTF.

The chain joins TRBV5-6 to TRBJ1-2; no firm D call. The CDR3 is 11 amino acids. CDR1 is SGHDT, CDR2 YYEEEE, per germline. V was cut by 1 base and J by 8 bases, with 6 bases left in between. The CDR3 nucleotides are TGTGCCAGCAGCTTGAACGAAGGCTACACCTTC. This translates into CASSLNEGYTF. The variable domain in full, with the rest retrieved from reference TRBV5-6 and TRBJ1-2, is DAGVTQSPTHLIKTRGQQVTLRCSPKSGHDTVSWYQQALGQGPQFIFQYYEEEERQRGNFPDRFSGHQFPNYSSELNVNALLLGDSALYLCASSLNEGYTFGSGTRLTVV.